This is a list of T cell receptor beta chains from one sample in a study of blood T cell repertoires in COVID-19. Repertoires were generated with immunoSEQ multiplex PCR, while TCRdb's copy carries only in-frame clones and drops some. The sample carries about 210,000 clones, over 75% recorded once. Sequenced input: PBMCs or T cells enriched from blood (not recorded which). These receptor sequences come from a man in his forties or fifties who had recovered from COVID-19. CDR3s include the opening cysteine and the closing phenylalanine or tryptophan. A D gene is named only where the DNA matches it firmly. A clone size is listed for some rows: how often the clone was seen (once, few, many), or a class if it is expanded.

J gene | clone size | CDR3 length | D gene | V gene | CDR3 DNA | CDR3 protein
TRBJ2-1 | NA | 13 | TRBD1 | TRBV19 | TGTGCCAGCTCCCGGGACAGTTACAATGAGCAGTTCTTC | CASSRDSYNEQFF
TRBJ1-5 | few | 16 | TRBD1 | TRBV4-1 | TGCGCCAGCAGCCAAGGCCCGGACAGGGAGAATCAGCCCCAGCATTTT | CASSQGPDRENQPQHF
TRBJ2-5 | NA | 14 | NA | TRBV7-2 | TGTGCCAGCAGCAGGGACACTACCCAAGAGACCCAGTACTTC | CASSRDTTQETQYF
TRBJ1-1 | few | 13 | NA | TRBV11-2 | TGTGCCAGCAGCTGGAGCATGAACACTGAAGCTTTCTTT | CASSWSMNTEAFF
TRBJ1-1 | NA | 14 | TRBD1 | TRBV5-1 | TGCGCCAGCAGCTTGCAGGGGGCTACCACTGAAGCTTTCTTT | CASSLQGATTEAFF
TRBJ2-5 | NA | 15 | TRBD2 | TRBV7-7 | TGTGCCAGCAGCCCGGGACTAGCGGGACAAGAGACCCAGTACTTC | CASSPGLAGQETQYF
TRBJ2-2 | NA | 21 | TRBD1 | TRBV18 | TGTGCCAGCTCACCCTTCAACGCCCGACAGGGGATGAAGATGTACACCGGGGAGCTGTTTTTT | CASSPFNARQGMKMYTGELFF
TRBJ1-2 | NA | 15 | TRBD1 | TRBV6-1 | TGTGCCAGCAGTGAACCTAGGCAGGGGGACTATGGCTACACCTTC | CASSEPRQGDYGYTF
TRBJ2-3 | NA | 15 | NA | TRBV12-2 | TGTGCAAGTCGCTTTACGATATTTCCAGCAGATACGCAGTATTTT | CASRFTIFPADTQYF
TRBJ2-1 | NA | 15 | TRBD2 | TRBV18 | TGTGCCAGCTCACCACCAAGCGGGGGCTTCAATGAGCAGTTCTTC | CASSPPSGGFNEQFF
TRBJ2-1 | NA | 15 | NA | TRBV6-1 | TGTGCCAGCAGTGAAAGGCAGGGGAACAAAAATGAGCAGTTCTTC | CASSERQGNKNEQFF
TRBJ1-3 | few | 13 | NA | TRBV3-1/TRBV3-2 | TGTGCCAGCAGCCAAGTGAGAGGAAACACCATATATTTT | CASSQVRGNTIYF
TRBJ1-4 | NA | 15 | TRBD1 | TRBV5-1 | TGCGCCAGCAGCTCCAGACAGGGGAATACTGAAAAACTGTTTTTT | CASSSRQGNTEKLFF
TRBJ2-1 | NA | 19 | TRBD2 | TRBV12-5 | TGTGCTAGTGGTTTGGGGGGGACTAGCGGGAGAAGCTCCTACAATGAGCAGTTCTTC | CASGLGGTSGRSSYNEQFF
TRBJ2-1 | NA | 15 | TRBD1 | TRBV2 | TGTGCCAGCAGTTTTCGGACAGGGGGCTACAATGAGCAGTTCTTC | CASSFRTGGYNEQFF
TRBJ2-7 | few | 15 | NA | TRBV6-5 | TGTGCCAGCAGTCAACAAGGAAGGAGCTCCTACGAGCAGTACTTC | CASSQQGRSSYEQYF
TRBJ1-2 | NA | 12 | TRBD1 | TRBV9 | TGTGCCAGCAGCGATCGACAGGGTGGCTACACCTTC | CASSDRQGGYTF
TRBJ2-7 | NA | 11 | NA | TRBV10-3 | TGTGCCATCAGTGACATTTACGAGCAGTACTTC | CAISDIYEQYF
TRBJ2-3 | NA | 16 | TRBD1 | TRBV5-1 | TGCGCCAGCAGCTTGGGGGACAGGGGCCGTATGGATACGCAGTATTTT | CASSLGDRGRMDTQYF
TRBJ2-1 | NA | 14 | TRBD2 | TRBV20-1 | TGCAGTGCTAGTCGCGGGAGCTCCTACAATGAGCAGTTCTTC | CSASRGSSYNEQFF
TRBJ2-7 | NA | 16 | NA | TRBV7-2 | TGTGCCAGCAGCCCTCCTTGGGGAGACCTCTCCTACGAGCAGTACTTC | CASSPPWGDLSYEQYF